The sequence of this T cell receptor beta chain was determined in a study of CD8 T cells in Susac syndrome. TCR beta sequencing was performed on blood CD8+ and CD4+ T cells. Healthy donors were controls matched for age and sex. TEMRA cells were enriched by FACS, while CD8+ and CD4+ T cells were obtained through a negative isolation that was performed magnetically. An input of roughly 0.45 to 1 ug of RNA was subjected to reverse transcription using random hexamers. The authors amplified TCR beta CDR3 across 54 Vbeta and 13 Jbeta using immunoSEQ multiplex PCR. TCRdb reprocessed the immunoSEQ multiplex PCR reads via MiXCR and lists one record per CDR3 protein. The sample contains 100,000 or so distinct CDR3 sequences, nearly 95% of which appear only once. Sequencing used CD4+ T cells from PBMCs. The receptor's source is a human donor in good health.

The CDR3, as DNA: TGTGCCAGCAGCTTAGAACGGGAGAGGATGAATGAGCAGTTCTTC. Its protein is CASSLERERMNEQFF. The V call is TRBV7-2, the J call TRBJ2-1, with D possibly TRBD2 on 6 matching bases. V lost 1 base, J lost 7 bases, and 14 bases lay in between. CDR1 is SGHTA and CDR2 is FQGNSA in the germline V gene. The CDR3 has 15 amino acids.